This entry concerns a single T cell receptor (beta chain). Its antigen is not known. TCRdb re-derived calls from the reads in MiXCR, one entry per CDR3 protein. The data show about 130,000 distinct CDR3 sequences, 30% to 40% seen once. The sample belongs to a study of T cell repertoires in cytomegalovirus infection. Trimming pared 0 bases from V and 0 bases from J, leaving 9 bases between. This CDR3 region has 16 residues. The chain joins TRBV12-3 or TRBV12-4 to TRBJ1-5, with D unclear. The specimen was CD8+ T cells from cultured PBMCs, collected from culture after CMV antigen stimulation. The sequence derives from a human donor in good health (CMV status not recorded). Some clones in this sample may be carry-over from other donors' samples. Written as DNA, the CDR3 is TGTGCCAGCAGTTTAGCGAAAGTATATAGCAATCAGCCCCAGCATTTT. Translated: CASSLAKVYSNQPQHF.